There are a few counts of the clone carrying this TCR beta chain. The CDR3 length is 17 residues. With 1 base removed from V and 5 bases from J, the gap between germline ends came to 21 bases. Germline-derived CDR1 and CDR2 are SGHVS and FNYEAQ. Sequencing used immunoSEQ multiplex PCR; TCRdb keeps in-frame clones, though not all of them. The sample lists about 120,000 clones, roughly 87% occurring once. The sample belongs to a study of control samples from healthy donors and cancer patients. This TCR came from a man aged 18 to 29 in good health. Sequenced sample: blood. V gene TRBV7-6 combines with J gene TRBJ2-7, with D possibly matching TRBD2 (5 bases). The CDR3 region is CASSLEAEALPGNEQYF. In nucleotides, the CDR3 is TGTGCCAGCAGCTTAGAGGCGGAGGCCCTTCCCGGGAACGAGCAGTACTTC.